The clone carrying this T cell receptor beta chain was seen a few times. Its antigen is undetermined. This sample was included in a study of cytomegalovirus exposure and HLA in healthy donors. Libraries were prepared by immunoSEQ multiplex PCR; TCRdb keeps only in-frame clonotypes and omits some of them. The top ten clones hold 10% to 13% of a sample with about 160,000 clones, 89% of them seen once. Broader study findings: Both high specificity and high sensitivity reportedly marked the classifier's diagnosis of cytomegalovirus status.

V shed 4 bases, J shed 9 bases, and the junction held 3 bases outside the gene matches. This CDR3 region has 12 residues. In germline, CDR1 is MGHRA, CDR2 YSYEKL. The TCR originated in a woman aged 18-30 years in good health and CMV-seropositive. Material for sequencing was PBMCs. The chain joins TRBV4-1 to TRBJ2-1, with TRBD1 matching over 7 bases. The CDR3 protein is CASSRGTAEQFF. DNA of the CDR3: TGCGCCAGCAGCCGGGGGACAGCTGAGCAGTTCTTC.